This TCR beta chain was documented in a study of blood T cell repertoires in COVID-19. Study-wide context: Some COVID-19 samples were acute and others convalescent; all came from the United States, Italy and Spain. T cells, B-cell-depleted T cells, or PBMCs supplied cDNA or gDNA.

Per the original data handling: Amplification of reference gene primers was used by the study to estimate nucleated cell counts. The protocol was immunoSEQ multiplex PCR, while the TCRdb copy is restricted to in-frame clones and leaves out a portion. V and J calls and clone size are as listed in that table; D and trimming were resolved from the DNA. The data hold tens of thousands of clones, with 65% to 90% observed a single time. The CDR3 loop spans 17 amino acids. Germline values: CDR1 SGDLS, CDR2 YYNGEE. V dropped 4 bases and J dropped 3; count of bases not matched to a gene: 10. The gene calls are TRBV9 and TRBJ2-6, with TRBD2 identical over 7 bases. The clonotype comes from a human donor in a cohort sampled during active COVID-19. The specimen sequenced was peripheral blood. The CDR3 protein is CASSSGRALYGANVLTF. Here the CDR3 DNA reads TGTGCCAGCAGCTCGGGGAGGGCCTTATATGGGGCCAACGTCCTGACTTTC.